This passage covers 29 T cell receptor beta chains from one sample sequenced in a study of CD8 T cells in ankylosing spondylitis. In TCRdb, the 5' RACE reads were re-called with MiXCR into one record per CDR3 protein. The table has 200,000 to 300,000 distinct CDR3 sequences, about 24% seen once. The sequencing input was blood, either unsorted or a sorted T cell fraction (not recorded which). Receptor source: a male donor with ankylosing spondylitis or in good health (not recorded which).

There are a few counts of this clonotype. The gene calls are TRBV10-3 and TRBJ2-3, with 11 nucleotides matching TRBD2. Trimming cost V 10 bases and J 4 bases; bases outside gene matches: 4. The CDR3 spans 13 residues. The germline gives CDR1 ENHRY, CDR2 SYGVKD. Here the CDR3 reads CATIAGGADTQYF. The CDR3 nucleotides are TGTGCCACCATAGCGGGGGGGGCAGATACGCAGTATTTT.

This chain connects TRBV7-2 to TRBJ2-1, with 8 bases fitting TRBD2. Germline V CDR1 and CDR2: SGHTA, FQGNSA. The junction had 10 bases not matched to a gene; V was cut back by 2 bases and J by 7 bases. The CDR3 length is 16 residues. The CDR3 spells CASSLSGGWEDNEQFF. As DNA, the CDR3 is TGTGCCAGCAGCTTATCGGGGGGGTGGGAGGATAATGAGCAGTTCTTC.

The rearrangement joins TRBV20-1 to TRBJ2-7; D gene uncertain. In germline, CDR1 is DFQATT, CDR2 SNEGSKA (reference sequence). There are 14 residues in the CDR3. V lost 3 bases and J lost 0, with 12 bases in between. The CDR3 bases are TGCAGTGCTAGGTCACAGAAAAACTCCTACGAGCAGTACTTC. Its translation is CSARSQKNSYEQYF.

The rearrangement uses TRBV30 and TRBJ2-1, with a possible D match to TRBD1 (5 bases). The germline gives CDR1 GTSNPN, CDR2 SVGIG (reference sequence). Trimming cost V 0 bases and J 8 bases, with 11 bases left between them. CDR3 length: 13 residues. The CDR3 loop reads CAWSVPGSHEQFF. The CDR3, as DNA: TGTGCCTGGAGTGTACCAGGGTCGCATGAGCAGTTCTTC. Complete variable domain (other parts from reference TRBV30 and TRBJ2-1): SQTIHQWPATLVQPVGSPLSLECTVEGTSNPNLYWYRQAAGRGLQLLFYSVGIGQISSEVPQNLSASRPQDRQFILSSKKLLLSDSGFYLCAWSVPGSHEQFFGPGTRLTVL.

The chain combines TRBV7-9 with TRBJ2-3; D gene ambiguous. The CDR3 runs 14 residues. V lost 6 bases and J lost 7, with 17 bases in between. The germline gives CDR1 SEHNR, CDR2 FQNEAQ (reference sequence). The CDR3 here is CASSFGTTRYTQYF. Here the CDR3 DNA reads TGTGCCAGCAGTTTCGGTACCACTCGCTATACGCAGTATTTT.

CDR3 region: CSARARTLGMETQYF. The CDR3 nucleotides are TGCAGTGCTAGGGCCAGGACCCTCGGGATGGAGACCCAGTACTTC. This chain links TRBV20-1 with TRBJ2-5; perhaps TRBD2 as D (5 bases). V lost 3 bases and J lost 5, with 19 bases in between. CDR3 length: 15 amino acids. In germline, CDR1 is DFQATT, CDR2 SNEGSKA (reference sequence).

V gene TRBV12-3 or TRBV12-4 combines with J gene TRBJ1-2, with D tentatively TRBD1 (5 bases). V lost 5 bases and J lost 7, with 11 bases in between. The CDR3 runs 12 residues. This chain's CDR3 is CASSLRDVGYTF. The CDR3 bases are TGTGCCAGCAGTCTGCGGGACGTTGGCTACACCTTC.

This clonotype was detected a few times. This rearrangement joins TRBV2 to TRBJ2-7, with 10 bases fitting TRBD1. The ends lost 4 bases at V and 6 bases at J; junction bases unmatched: 0. Germline loops: CDR1 SNHLY, CDR2 FYNNEI. The CDR3 sequence is 12 residues long. The CDR3 bases are TGTGCCAGCAGTGGGACAGGGGGCGAGCAGTACTTC. It translates to CASSGTGGEQYF.

This clonotype occurred a few times. This chain links TRBV12-3 or TRBV12-4 with TRBJ1-4; no clear D gene. Trimming left V 3 bases short and J 7 bases short, with 9 bases between. The CDR3 consists of 13 residues. The CDR3: CASSLWVGEKLFF. CDR3 DNA sequence: TGTGCCAGCAGTTTGTGGGTGGGTGAAAAACTGTTTTTT.

In this sample, this clonotype turned up many times. CDR3 sequence: CASNPTRGLGDTQYF. The CDR3, as DNA: TGTGCCAGCAACCCAACGCGGGGGTTGGGAGATACGCAGTATTTT. This chain links TRBV6-1 with TRBJ2-3; 7 bases line up with TRBD2. After removal of 7 bases from V and 5 bases from J, the junction contained 12 bases not matched to a gene. This CDR3 comprises 15 residues. Germline V CDR1 and CDR2: MNHNS, SASEGT.

Ten or more counts support this clonotype. This sequence joins TRBV29-1 and TRBJ2-1, with 9 bases fitting TRBD2. This CDR3 is 15 amino acids long. The germline CDR1 and CDR2 sequences are SQVTM and ANQGSEA. The junction had 3 bases not matched to a gene; V was cut back by 3 bases and J by 0 bases. The CDR3 is CSVDAGGRSYNEQFF. The CDR3 nucleotides are TGCAGCGTTGATGCGGGGGGGCGCTCCTACAATGAGCAGTTCTTC.

This clonotype was recorded a few times. V usage is TRBV10-2 and J usage is TRBJ2-1, with a weak D call TRBD2 (5 bases). Trimming took 10 bases from V and 3 from J, leaving 10 bases between them. The CDR3 runs 12 residues. Germline V CDR1 and CDR2: WSHSY, SAAADI. The CDR3 coding sequence is TGCGCCATAGCGAAGGGCTACAATGAGCAGTTCTTC. It codes for CAIAKGYNEQFF.

This clonotype has only a few counts. The chain has TRBV12-3 or TRBV12-4 and TRBJ2-2; either TRBD1 or TRBD2 may supply D (5 bases each). CDR3 length: 14 residues. Trimming pared 7 bases from V and 3 bases from J, leaving 12 bases between. CDR3 in amino acids: CASTLGAHTGELFF. CDR3 nucleotides: TGTGCCAGCACCCTCGGGGCGCACACCGGGGAGCTGTTTTTT.

V and J are TRBV10-3 and TRBJ2-5; no clear D. The V gene's germline CDR1 is ENHRY and CDR2 SYGVKD. V was shortened by 3 bases and J by 5 bases, with 10 bases between the two germline ends. The CDR3 totals 13 residues. The CDR3 loop is CAISERNSETQYF. The CDR3 DNA is TGTGCCATCAGTGAAAGGAACAGCGAGACCCAGTACTTC.

The chain combines TRBV20-1 with TRBJ2-1; D assignment may be TRBD1 or TRBD2 (7 bases each). Germline CDR1 DFQATT, CDR2 SNEGSKA (reference sequence). V lost 6 bases and J lost 6, with 15 bases in between. The CDR3 is 13 residues long. The CDR3 DNA is TGCAGTGCAACGCCCAGGGGGGGCAATGAGCAGTTCTTC. The encoded protein is CSATPRGGNEQFF.

This clonotype was observed a few times. The rearrangement uses TRBV7-8 and TRBJ1-5, with 9 bases that match TRBD1. Germline CDR1 SGHVS, CDR2 FQNEAQ. V shed 5 bases, J shed 7 bases, and the junction held 6 bases outside the gene matches. The CDR3 consists of 14 residues. The CDR3 reads CASSTRTGEQPQHF. CDR3 sequence (DNA): TGTGCCAGCAGCACCCGGACAGGGGAACAGCCCCAGCATTTT.

The chain employs TRBV29-1 and TRBJ1-1; 12 bases map to TRBD1. The V and J ends lost 7 bases and 3 bases, in that order; junction bases with no gene match: 3. Germline loops: CDR1 SQVTM, CDR2 ANQGSEA. The CDR3 covers 13 residues. Here the CDR3 DNA reads TGCAGCGGGGACAGGGGGCCGGACACTGAAGCTTTCTTT. Translated: CSGDRGPDTEAFF.

In its sample, this clonotype was seen many times. This chain connects TRBV20-1 to TRBJ2-7, with D uncertain. Looked up from germline, CDR1 is DFQATT and CDR2 is SNEGSKA (reference sequence). This CDR3 has 16 residues. V was trimmed by 1 base and J by 2 bases, leaving 18 bases between them. This CDR3 reads CSARVGSGTITYEQYF. CDR3 DNA: TGCAGTGCTAGAGTCGGATCCGGAACAATTACCTACGAGCAGTACTTC.

This clonotype appeared a few times. The CDR3 spells CASSLGTSNQPQHF. The CDR3, as DNA: TGTGCCAGCAGCTTAGGGACAAGTAATCAGCCCCAGCATTTT. This chain uses TRBV7-9 with TRBJ1-5, with a possible D match to TRBD1 (5 bases). Germline V gene lookup returns CDR1 SEHNR and CDR2 FQNEAQ (reference sequence). The CDR3 loop spans 14 amino acids. The ends were cut back, 1 base at V and 4 bases at J, with 8 bases in the middle.

This chain joins TRBV12-3 or TRBV12-4 and TRBJ2-3; D unresolved. CDR3 size: 15 residues. V was shortened by 5 bases and J by 2 bases, with 14 bases between the two germline ends. As DNA, the CDR3 is TGTGCCAGCAGTCCGGACGCCCTAGACACAGATACGCAGTATTTT. Residues: CASSPDALDTDTQYF.

This clonotype was counted once. The chain employs TRBV7-8 and TRBJ2-1; D perhaps matches TRBD1 (5 bases). The CDR3 has 14 amino acids. Germline values: CDR1 SGHVS, CDR2 FQNEAQ. V lost 5 bases and J lost 9, with 17 bases in between. This CDR3 is CASSLSPGGAEQFF. The CDR3 region has the DNA TGTGCCAGCAGCCTCAGTCCGGGTGGGGCTGAGCAGTTCTTC.

This clonotype was detected once. The V gene is TRBV12-3 or TRBV12-4, the J gene TRBJ2-3; 9 bases align to TRBD1. With 6 bases clipped from V and 4 bases from J, the junction kept 8 bases outside the gene matches. The CDR3 spans 15 residues. The CDR3 bases are TGTGCCAGCAGGCCGGGACAGGGCATCGCAGATACGCAGTATTTT. This codes for CASRPGQGIADTQYF.

This clonotype was observed at least ten times. The J gene is TRBJ1-1, the V gene TRBV28, with unresolved D. Per the germline V gene, CDR1 is MDHEN and CDR2 is SYDVKM. Trimming removed 5 bases from V and 14 bases from J, with 15 bases in between. The CDR3 totals 11 residues. The CDR3 loop reads CASSRGRTLFF. The CDR3 coding sequence is TGTGCCAGCAGTCGTGGACGGACTCTCTTCTTT.

This clonotype was counted at least ten times. The chain links TRBV20-1 to TRBJ2-3; no reliable D call. V gave up 3 bases and J gave up 3 bases, with 13 bases separating them. From germline, CDR1 is DFQATT and CDR2 SNEGSKA (reference sequence). The CDR3 is made up of 14 amino acids. CDR3 protein: CSASGRRITDTQYF. CDR3 DNA sequence: TGCAGTGCTAGTGGTCGTAGAATTACAGATACGCAGTATTTT.

V is TRBV29-1 and J is TRBJ2-1; D not certain. Germline-derived CDR1 and CDR2 are SQVTM and ANQGSEA. This CDR3 has 14 residues. Trimming shortened V by 4 bases and J by 8 bases, and 18 bases separated the two germline ends. The CDR3 nucleotides read TGCAGCGTTGGCGGAAGTAGCTCTCTCTATGAGCAGTTCTTC. Protein product: CSVGGSSSLYEQFF.

As for this clonotype: At one of its ends the junction is not consistent with the germline gene, which may arise from a read error. This chain joins TRBV7-9 and TRBJ2-1; D perhaps matches TRBD1 (6 bases). This CDR3 contains 15 residues. Per the germline V gene, CDR1 is SEHNR and CDR2 is FQNEAQ (reference sequence). Here the CDR3 reads CASSPATGSYNEQLF. CDR3 nucleotide sequence: TGTGCCAGCAGCCCAGCGACAGGCTCCTACAATGAGCAGCTCTTC.

Written as DNA, the CDR3 is TGTGCCACCAGCAGAACAAACTCCGGGACAGAAGCTTTCTTT. Its protein product is CATSRTNSGTEAFF. The chain carries TRBV15 and TRBJ1-1; maybe TRBD1 (6 bases). CDR1 is LNHNV, CDR2 YYDKDF, per germline (reference sequence). This CDR3 spans 14 amino acids. The ends were cut back, 2 bases at V and 8 bases at J, with 15 bases in the middle. Based on the CDR3 plus reference TRBV15 and TRBJ1-1, the full variable domain is DAMVIQNPRYQVTQFGKPVTLSCSQTLNHNVMYWYQQKSSQAPKLLFHYYDKDFNNEADTPDNFQSRRPNTSFCFLDIRSPGLGDTAMYLCATSRTNSGTEAFFGQGTRLTVV.

The chain combines TRBV12-3 or TRBV12-4 with TRBJ2-6; possible D gene TRBD2, 5 bases. CDR3 length: 17 residues. V dropped 6 bases and J dropped 4 bases, with 19 bases sitting between them. In DNA, the CDR3 is TGTGCCAGCAGCCCCACTCAACTAGTTCCGGGGGCCAACGTCCTGACTTTC. This encodes CASSPTQLVPGANVLTF.

The table lists this clonotype with a few counts. The V call is TRBV20-1, the J call TRBJ1-2; D is undetermined. The CDR3 loop spans 15 amino acids. The germline V and J ends were trimmed by 1 base and 5 bases, with 17 bases remaining between them. The V gene's germline CDR1 is DFQATT and CDR2 SNEGSKA (reference sequence). CDR3 DNA sequence: TGCAGTGCTAGAGTTCAGGAATCGAAGAAGTATGGCTACACCTTC. Translation: CSARVQESKKYGYTF.